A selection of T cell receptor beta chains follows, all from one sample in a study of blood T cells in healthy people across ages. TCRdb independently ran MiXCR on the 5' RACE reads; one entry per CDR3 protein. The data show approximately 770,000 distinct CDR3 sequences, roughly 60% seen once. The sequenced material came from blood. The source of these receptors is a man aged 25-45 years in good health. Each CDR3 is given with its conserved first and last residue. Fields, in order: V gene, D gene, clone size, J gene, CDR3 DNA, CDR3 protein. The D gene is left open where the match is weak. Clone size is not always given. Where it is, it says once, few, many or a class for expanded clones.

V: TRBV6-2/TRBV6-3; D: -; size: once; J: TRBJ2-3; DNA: TGTGCCAGCAGTTACATCTCAGATACGCAGTATTTT; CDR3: CASSYISDTQYF
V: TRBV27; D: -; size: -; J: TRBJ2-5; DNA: TGTGCCAGCAGTCTCGCGGGGAAGGGGGAGACCCAGTACTTC; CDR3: CASSLAGKGETQYF
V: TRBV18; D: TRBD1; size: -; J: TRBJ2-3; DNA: TGTGCCAGCTCCCCGACCCGGACAGGGATGAAGAGCACAGATACGCAGTATTTT; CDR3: CASSPTRTGMKSTDTQYF
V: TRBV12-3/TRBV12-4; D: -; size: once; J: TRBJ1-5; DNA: TGTGCCAGCAGTTTTGGGCTCGATCAGCCCCAGCATTTT; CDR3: CASSFGLDQPQHF
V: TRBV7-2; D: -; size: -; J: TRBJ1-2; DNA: TGTGCCAGCACCCCCTTCGGGGGGGATGGCTACACCTTC; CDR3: CASTPFGGDGYTF
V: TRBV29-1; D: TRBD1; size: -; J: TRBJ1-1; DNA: TGCAGCGTTGAAGTAGGGACAGCAAGAATGAACACTGAAGCTTTCTTT; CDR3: CSVEVGTARMNTEAFF
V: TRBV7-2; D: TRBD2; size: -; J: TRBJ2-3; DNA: TGTGCCAGCAGCTTAGCGGGGGGGGCTAGCGGGAGTAGAGATACGCAGTATTTT; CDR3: CASSLAGGASGSRDTQYF
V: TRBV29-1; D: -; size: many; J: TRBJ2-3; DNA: TGCAGCGTTGGGGTTCTGGGGGAAGCAGATACGCAGTATTTT; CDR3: CSVGVLGEADTQYF
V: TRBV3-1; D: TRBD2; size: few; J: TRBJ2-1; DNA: TGTGCCAGCAGCCATGCTCTAGCGGGGCTGAATGAGCAGTTCTTC; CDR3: CASSHALAGLNEQFF
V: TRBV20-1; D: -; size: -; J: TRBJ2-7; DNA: TGCAGTGCTAGAGATTTTAGACTCCTTAACTACGAGCAGTACTTC; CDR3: CSARDFRLLNYEQYF
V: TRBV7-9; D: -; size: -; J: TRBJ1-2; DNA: TGTGCCAGCAGCCGATCCGGAGGCGCTGCCTATTATGGCCACACCTTC; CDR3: CASSRSGGAAYYGHTF
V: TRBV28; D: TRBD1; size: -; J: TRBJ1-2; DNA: TGTGCCAGCATAGACGACAGGGATGGCTACACCTTC; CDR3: CASIDDRDGYTF
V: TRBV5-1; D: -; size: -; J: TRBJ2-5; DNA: TGCGCCAGCAGCTTGGCTACGGGAATCGAGCGTCAGCAGTACTTC; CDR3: CASSLATGIERQQYF
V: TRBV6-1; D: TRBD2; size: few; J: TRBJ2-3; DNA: TGTGCCAGCAGTGAAGCGAGTCTAGCGGTACCTAGCACAGATACGCAGTATTTT; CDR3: CASSEASLAVPSTDTQYF
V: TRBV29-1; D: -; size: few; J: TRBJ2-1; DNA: TGCAGCGTTGGGGGGGACGGTCGTGCTTGGTTCTTC; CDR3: CSVGGDGRAWFF
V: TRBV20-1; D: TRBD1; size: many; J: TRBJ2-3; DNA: TGCAGTGCCAGGGGGCGCCTAACGATAGATACGCAGTATTTT; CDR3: CSARGRLTIDTQYF
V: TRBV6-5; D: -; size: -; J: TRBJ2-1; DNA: TGTGCCAGCAGTTACGTGTACTCGGCCTACAATGAGCAGTTCTTC; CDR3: CASSYVYSAYNEQFF
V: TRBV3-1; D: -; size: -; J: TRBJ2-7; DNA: TGTGCCAGCAGCCAATATTTCGGGACATGGGGCTACGAGCAGTACTTC; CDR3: CASSQYFGTWGYEQYF
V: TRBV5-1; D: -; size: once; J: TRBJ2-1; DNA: TGCGCCAGCAGCTTAGGGCCAGACTATGAGCAGTTCTTC; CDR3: CASSLGPDYEQFF
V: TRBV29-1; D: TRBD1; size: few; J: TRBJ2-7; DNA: TGCAGCGTTGAAGCAGGGGGTGTCTACGAGCAGTACTTC; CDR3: CSVEAGGVYEQYF
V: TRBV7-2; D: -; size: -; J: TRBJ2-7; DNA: TGTGCCAGCAGCCGGGGACTTAGATACGAGCAGTACTTC; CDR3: CASSRGLRYEQYF
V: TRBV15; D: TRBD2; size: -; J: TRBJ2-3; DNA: TGTGCCACCAGTAGCGGGAGGACCACAGATACGCAGTATTTT; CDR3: CATSSGRTTDTQYF
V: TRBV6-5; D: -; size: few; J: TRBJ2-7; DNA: TGTGCCAGCAGTTACTCGATAGGTAGAAACTACGAGCAGTACTTC; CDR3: CASSYSIGRNYEQYF
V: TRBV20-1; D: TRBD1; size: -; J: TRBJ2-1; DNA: TGCAGTCCACAGGGGAGCTCCTACAATGAGCAGTTCTTC; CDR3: CSPQGSSYNEQFF
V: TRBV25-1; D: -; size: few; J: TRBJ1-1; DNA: TGTGCCAGCAGTGATATATACGGGGATCGCTTCGAAGCTTTCTTT; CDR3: CASSDIYGDRFEAFF
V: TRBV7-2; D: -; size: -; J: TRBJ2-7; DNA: TGTGCCAGCAGCTTTTTTGGGTCCTACGAGCAGTACTTC; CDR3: CASSFFGSYEQYF
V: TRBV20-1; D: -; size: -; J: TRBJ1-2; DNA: TGCAGTGCGCCAACCAGACGGACGGCTAACTATGGCTACACCTTC; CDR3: CSAPTRRTANYGYTF
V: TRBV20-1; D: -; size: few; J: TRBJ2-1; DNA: TGCAGTGCCCAATCCCGGTTCTACAATGAGCAGTTCTTC; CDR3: CSAQSRFYNEQFF
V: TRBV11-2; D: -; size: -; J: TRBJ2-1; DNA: TGTGCCAGCAGCTTGATACTGGGCCCTTACAATGAGCAGTTCTTC; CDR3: CASSLILGPYNEQFF
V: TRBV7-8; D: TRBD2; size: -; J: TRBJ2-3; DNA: TGTGCCAGCAGCTTCGGTCCTAGCGGGAGGACAGATACGCAGTATTTT; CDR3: CASSFGPSGRTDTQYF
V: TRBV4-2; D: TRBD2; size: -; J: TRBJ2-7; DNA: TGTGCCAGCAGCCAAGGGGGGAACTTTGGCGGGGGGGCCGTTTACGAGCAGTACTTC; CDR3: CASSQGGNFGGGAVYEQYF
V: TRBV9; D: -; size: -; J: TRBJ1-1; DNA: TGTGCCAGCAGCCACAGTGGGGTTTTGAACACTGAAGCTTTCTTT; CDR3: CASSHSGVLNTEAFF
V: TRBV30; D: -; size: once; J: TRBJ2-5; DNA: TGTGCTGGAAGGCAGCAGGAGACCCAGTACTTC; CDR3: CAGRQQETQYF
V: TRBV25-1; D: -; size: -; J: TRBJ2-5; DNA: TGTGCCAGCAGTGGCGCCTCGGAGACCCAGTACTTC; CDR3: CASSGASETQYF
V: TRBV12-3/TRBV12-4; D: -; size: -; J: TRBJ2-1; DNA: TGTGCCAGCAATACCCGACTCGGGGACTACAATGAGCAGTTCTTC; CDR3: CASNTRLGDYNEQFF
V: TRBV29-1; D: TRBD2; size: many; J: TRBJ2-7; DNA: TGCAGCGTTTTAAGCGGGGGTAGCTCCTACGAGCAGTACTTC; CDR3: CSVLSGGSSYEQYF
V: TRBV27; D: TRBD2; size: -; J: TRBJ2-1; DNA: TGTGCCACGAAGCGGGAGAGCTACAATGAGCAGTTCTTC; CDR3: CATKRESYNEQFF
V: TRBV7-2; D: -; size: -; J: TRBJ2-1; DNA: TGTGCCAGCAGCGGGGTCCTTCACAATGAGCAGTTCTTC; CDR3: CASSGVLHNEQFF
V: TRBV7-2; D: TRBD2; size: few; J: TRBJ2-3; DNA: TGTGCCAGCACCCGTAGTATAGCGGGAGTAAATACGCAGTATTTT; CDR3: CASTRSIAGVNTQYF
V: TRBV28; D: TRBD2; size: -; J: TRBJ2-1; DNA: TGTGCCAGCAGTACCCGACTAGCGGGAGGCTACAATGAGCAGTTCTTC; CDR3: CASSTRLAGGYNEQFF
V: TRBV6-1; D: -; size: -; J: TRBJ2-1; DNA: TGTGCCAGCAGTGAATGGCGAATATCCTACAATGAGCAGTTCTTC; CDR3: CASSEWRISYNEQFF
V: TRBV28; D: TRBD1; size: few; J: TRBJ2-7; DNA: TGTGCCAGCAGTTCCGTCCCAGACAGGGGGGCCTACGAGCAGTACTTC; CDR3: CASSSVPDRGAYEQYF
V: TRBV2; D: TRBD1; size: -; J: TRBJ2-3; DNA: TGTGCCATTCCCTCGGGACAGGCGAGCACAGATACGCAGTATTTT; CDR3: CAIPSGQASTDTQYF
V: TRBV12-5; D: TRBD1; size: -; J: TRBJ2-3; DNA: TGTGCTAGTGGTTTGGCCCTAGGCCAAGGACAGGGCCGTTTGGGTACGCAGTATTTT; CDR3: CASGLALGQGQGRLGTQYF
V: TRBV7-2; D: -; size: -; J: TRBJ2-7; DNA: TGTGCCAGCACCCACAATGGGGGCCAGGGTGGCGAGCAGTACTTC; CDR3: CASTHNGGQGGEQYF
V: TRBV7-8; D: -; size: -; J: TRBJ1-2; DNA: TGTGCCAGCAGCCAGGACAGCCGAAACTATGGCTACACCTTC; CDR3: CASSQDSRNYGYTF
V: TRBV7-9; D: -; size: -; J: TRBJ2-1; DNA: TGTGCCAGCAGTATACAAGGCAATGAGCAGTTCTTC; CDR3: CASSIQGNEQFF
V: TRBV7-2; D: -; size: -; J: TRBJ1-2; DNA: TGTGCCAGCAGCTTAGAACAGAACTATGGCTACACCTTC; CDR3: CASSLEQNYGYTF